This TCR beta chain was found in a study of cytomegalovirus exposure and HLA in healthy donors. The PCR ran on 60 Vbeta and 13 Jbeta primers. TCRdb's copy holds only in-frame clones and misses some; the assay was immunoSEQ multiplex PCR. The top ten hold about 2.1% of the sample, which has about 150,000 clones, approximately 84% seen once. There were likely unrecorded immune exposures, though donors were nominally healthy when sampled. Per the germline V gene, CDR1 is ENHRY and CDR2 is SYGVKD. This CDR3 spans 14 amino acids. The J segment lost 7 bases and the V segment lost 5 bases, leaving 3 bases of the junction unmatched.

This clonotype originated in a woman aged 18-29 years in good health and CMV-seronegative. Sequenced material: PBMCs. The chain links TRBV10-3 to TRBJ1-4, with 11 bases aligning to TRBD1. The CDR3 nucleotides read TGTGCCATCAGTCCCGGGACAGGGGGTGAAAAACTGTTTTTT. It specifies CAISPGTGGEKLFF.